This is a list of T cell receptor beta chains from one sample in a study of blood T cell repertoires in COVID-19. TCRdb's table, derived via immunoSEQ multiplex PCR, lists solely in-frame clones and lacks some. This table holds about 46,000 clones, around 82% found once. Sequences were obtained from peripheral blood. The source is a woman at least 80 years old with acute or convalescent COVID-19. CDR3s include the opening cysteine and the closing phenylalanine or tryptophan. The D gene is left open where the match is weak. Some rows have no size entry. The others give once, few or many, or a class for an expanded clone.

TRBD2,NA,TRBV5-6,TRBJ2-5,TGTGCCAGCAGCTTGAGGCTAGCGGACATACAAGAGACCCAGTACTTC,CASSLRLADIQETQYF
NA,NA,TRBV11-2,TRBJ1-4,TGTGCCAGCAGCTTAGTTCCCGTTGAGGAAAAACTGTTTTTT,CASSLVPVEEKLFF
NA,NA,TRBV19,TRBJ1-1,TGTGCCAGTAGTATGGGCAGGGTGGCTAACACTGAAGCTTTCTTT,CASSMGRVANTEAFF
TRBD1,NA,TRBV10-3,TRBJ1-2,TGTGCCATCAGCCCGAACCCCGACAGGGGGCAAGGCTACACCTTC,CAISPNPDRGQGYTF
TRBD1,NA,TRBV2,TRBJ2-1,TGTGCCAGCAGTGATAGGACAGGGGGCCCTTCCTACAATGAGCAGTTCTTC,CASSDRTGGPSYNEQFF
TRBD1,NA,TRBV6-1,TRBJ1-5,TGTGCCAGCAGTGGGCCACAGGGGGCTACCCGAAGATATCAGCCCCAGCATTTT,CASSGPQGATRRYQPQHF
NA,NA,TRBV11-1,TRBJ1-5,TGTGCCAGCAGCGAGGGCTCCAGCAATCAGCCCCAGCATTTT,CASSEGSSNQPQHF
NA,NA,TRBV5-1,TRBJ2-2,TGCGCCAGCAGACTAAACACCGGGGAGCTGTTTTTT,CASRLNTGELFF
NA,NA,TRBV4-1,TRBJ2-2,TGCGCCAGCAGCCAAGAAGTAGGGTTGATACGGGGGCTGTTTTTT,CASSQEVGLIRGLFF
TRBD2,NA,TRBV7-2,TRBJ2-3,TGTGCCAGCAGCTTAGAGGTAGCGGGCCTCACAGATACGCAGTATTTT,CASSLEVAGLTDTQYF
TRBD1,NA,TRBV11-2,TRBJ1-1,TGTGCCAGCAGCCTCCCGGGACAGGGGACTGAAGCTTTCTTT,CASSLPGQGTEAFF
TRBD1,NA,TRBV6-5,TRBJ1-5,TGTGCCAGTCGGCGGGACAGGGATCAGCCCCAGCATTTT,CASRRDRDQPQHF
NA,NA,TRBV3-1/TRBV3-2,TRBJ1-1,TGTGCCAGCAGCCAAGAGGCAGGGCCCACTGAAGCTTTCTTT,CASSQEAGPTEAFF
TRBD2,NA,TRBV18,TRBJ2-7,TGTGCCAGCTCACCGGCTAGCGGGGGCCAAACCTACGAGCAGTACTTC,CASSPASGGQTYEQYF
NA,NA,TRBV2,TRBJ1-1,TGTGCCAGCAGTGAAGCGGCAGAAGCTTTCTTT,CASSEAAEAFF
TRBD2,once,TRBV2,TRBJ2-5,TGTGCCAGCAGCGGGATGGCGGGGGGGACAGAGACCCAGTACTTC,CASSGMAGGTETQYF
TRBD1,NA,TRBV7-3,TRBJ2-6,TGTGCCAGCAGCCCGCCCCCAGGGGGACCTCCTGGGGCCAACGTCCTGACTTTC,CASSPPPGGPPGANVLTF
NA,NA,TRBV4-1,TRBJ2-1,TGCGCCAGCAGCAGACACGGTGAGCAGTTCTTC,CASSRHGEQFF
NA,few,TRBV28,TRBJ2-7,TGTGCCAGCATGGTCACAGGGTACTACGAGCAGTACTTC,CASMVTGYYEQYF
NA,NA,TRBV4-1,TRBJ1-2,TGCGCCAGCAGCCAAGTTGACAAAACTAACTATGGCTACACCTTC,CASSQVDKTNYGYTF
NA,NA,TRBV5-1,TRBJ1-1,TGCGCCAGCAGCCTGACACCATCGTCGAACACTGAAGCTTTCTTT,CASSLTPSSNTEAFF
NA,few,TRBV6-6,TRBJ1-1,TGTGCCAGCAGTTACTCATACTACACTGAAGCTTTCTTT,CASSYSYYTEAFF
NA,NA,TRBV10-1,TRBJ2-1,TGCGCCAGCAGTGAGGCAACATACAATGAGCAGTTCTTC,CASSEATYNEQFF
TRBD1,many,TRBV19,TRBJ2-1,TGTGCCAGTAGTATTACCGGGACAGGGGGTAAAAATGAGCAGTTCTTC,CASSITGTGGKNEQFF
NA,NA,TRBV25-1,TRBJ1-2,TGTGCCAGCAGTGAATCGGGAGCCAACTATGGCTACACCTTC,CASSESGANYGYTF
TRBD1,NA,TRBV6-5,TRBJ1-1,TGTGCCAGCAGTCGGGGGACAGACATGAACACTGAAGCTTTCTTT,CASSRGTDMNTEAFF
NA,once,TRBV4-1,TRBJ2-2,TGCGCCAGCAGCCAACTTTTCAGGGTGCCCGGGGAGCTGTTTTTT,CASSQLFRVPGELFF
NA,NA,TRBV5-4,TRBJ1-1,TGTGCCAGCAGCGGCGGGAGGGGCATGAACACTGAAGCTTTCTTT,CASSGGRGMNTEAFF
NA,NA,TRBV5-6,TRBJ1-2,TGTGCCAGCAGCTTGGGGCCCCCTAGCCAAACGGGTGGCTACACCTTC,CASSLGPPSQTGGYTF
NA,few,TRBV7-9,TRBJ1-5,TGTGCCAGCAGCTTAGACGCAGGGGGCAATCAGCCCCAGCATTTT,CASSLDAGGNQPQHF
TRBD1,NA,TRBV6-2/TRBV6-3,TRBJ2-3,TGTGCCAGCAGCCCAGGACAGGGTAGCACAGATACGCAGTATTTT,CASSPGQGSTDTQYF
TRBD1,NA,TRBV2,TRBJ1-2,TGTGCCAGCACCAAGGGGGCCCTAGAGAATGGCTACACCTTC,CASTKGALENGYTF
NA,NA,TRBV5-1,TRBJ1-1,TGCGCCAGCAGCCAACAGGACAGTCCGAACACTGAAGCTTTCTTT,CASSQQDSPNTEAFF
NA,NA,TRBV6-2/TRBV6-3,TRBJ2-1,TGTGCCAGCAGTTACTTATTGGGAGGGGGCAATGAGCAGTTCTTC,CASSYLLGGGNEQFF
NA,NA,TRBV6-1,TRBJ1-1,TGTGCCAGCAGTGAACGGGGGTCTGAAGCTTTCTTT,CASSERGSEAFF
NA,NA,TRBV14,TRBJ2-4,TGTGCCAGCAGCACAATCGGAGGGGGCGGGCGAAACATTCAGTACTTC,CASSTIGGGGRNIQYF
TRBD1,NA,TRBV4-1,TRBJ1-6,TGCGCCAGCAGCCAAATCGGACAGGGTATAACACCCCTCCACTTT,CASSQIGQGITPLHF
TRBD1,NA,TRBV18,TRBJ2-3,TGTGCCAGCTCAGCCCGGGACAGGGGGCCAGATACGCAGTATTTT,CASSARDRGPDTQYF
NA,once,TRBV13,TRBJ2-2,TGTGCCAGCAGAACACAAGAACTACACTACACCGGGGAGCTGTTTTTT,CASRTQELHYTGELFF
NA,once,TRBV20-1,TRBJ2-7,TGCAGTGCTAGTCACAGGGTGAGCTCCTACGAGCAGTACTTC,CSASHRVSSYEQYF
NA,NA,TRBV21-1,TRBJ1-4,TGTGCCAGCAGCTTGCCCCCCCGCGGCACCACCGCGGAAAAACTGTTTTTT,CASSLPPRGTTAEKLFF
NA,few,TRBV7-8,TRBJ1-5,TGTGCCAGCAGCTTACAGGATAGCAATCAGCCCCAGCATTTT,CASSLQDSNQPQHF
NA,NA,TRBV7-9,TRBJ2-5,TGTGCCAGCAGCTTTCCCTTGGGCAGTCAAGAGACCCAGTACTTC,CASSFPLGSQETQYF
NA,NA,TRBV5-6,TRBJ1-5,TGTGCCAGCAGCCCCAGGAGGGATCAGCCCCAGCATTTT,CASSPRRDQPQHF
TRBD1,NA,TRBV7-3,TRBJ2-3,TGTGCCAGCAGCTTATCAATACAGGGGGAGAGGGGTACGCAGTATTTT,CASSLSIQGERGTQYF
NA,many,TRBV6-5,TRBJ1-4,TGTGCCAGCAGCACCTCGTGGAGTAATGAAAAACTGTTTTTT,CASSTSWSNEKLFF
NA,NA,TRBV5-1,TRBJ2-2,TGCGCCAGCAGCTTCGGTCCCGCAAACACCGGGGAGCTGTTTTTT,CASSFGPANTGELFF
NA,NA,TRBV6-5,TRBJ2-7,TGTGCCAGCACCCTCCGGACAGAGATCTACGAGCAGTACTTC,CASTLRTEIYEQYF
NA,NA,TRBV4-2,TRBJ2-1,TGTGCCAGCAGCCAAGTTTCAGGGGCGAACTACAATGAGCAGTTCTTC,CASSQVSGANYNEQFF
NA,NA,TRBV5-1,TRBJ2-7,TGCGCCAGCAGATTGTCCCCCGATGCGGTCGAGCAGTACTTC,CASRLSPDAVEQYF
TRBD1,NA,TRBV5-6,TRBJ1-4,TGTGCCAGCAGCTGGACAGGCGAGTTGAATGAAAAACTGTTTTTT,CASSWTGELNEKLFF
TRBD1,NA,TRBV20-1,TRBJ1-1,TGCAGTGTTACAGGGGAGACTGAAGCTTTCTTT,CSVTGETEAFF
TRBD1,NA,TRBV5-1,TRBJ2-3,TGCGCCAGCAGCTTCGAGGGGGCCGGAAATACGCAGTATTTT,CASSFEGAGNTQYF
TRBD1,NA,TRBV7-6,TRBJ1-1,TGTGCCAGCAGCTCCGGGACAGGGGGACCTGAAGCTTTCTTT,CASSSGTGGPEAFF
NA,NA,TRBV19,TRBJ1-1,TGTGCCAGTAGTATTATTCCACCACAGGGTATGAACACTGAAGCTTTCTTT,CASSIIPPQGMNTEAFF
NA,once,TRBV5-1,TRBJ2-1,TGCGCCAGCAGCTTGGGTCCGGAGAGCTCCTACAATGAGCAGTTCTTC,CASSLGPESSYNEQFF